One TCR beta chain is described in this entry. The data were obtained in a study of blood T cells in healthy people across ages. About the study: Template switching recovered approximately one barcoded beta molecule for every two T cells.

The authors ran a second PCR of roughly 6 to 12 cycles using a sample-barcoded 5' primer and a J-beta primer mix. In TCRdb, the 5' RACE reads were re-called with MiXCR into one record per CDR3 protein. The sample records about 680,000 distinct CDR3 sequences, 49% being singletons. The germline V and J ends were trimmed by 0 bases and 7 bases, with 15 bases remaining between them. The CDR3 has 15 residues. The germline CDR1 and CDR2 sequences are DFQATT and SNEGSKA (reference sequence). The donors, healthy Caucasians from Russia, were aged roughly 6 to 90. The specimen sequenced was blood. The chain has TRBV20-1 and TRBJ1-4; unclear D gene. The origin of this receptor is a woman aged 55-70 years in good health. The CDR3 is CSARDPERRPEKLFF. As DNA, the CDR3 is TGCAGTGCTAGAGATCCGGAGAGGAGGCCTGAAAAACTGTTTTTT.